This T cell receptor (beta chain) was recorded in a study of T cells in localized non-small cell lung cancer. Overall study findings and caveats: Out of the top 100 tumor clones, a median about 58 were seen in adjacent lung. Uninvolved adjacent lung had higher T cell clonality than tumor and all other tissues.

CDR3 length: 13 residues. Trimming removed 11 bases at V and 5 bases at J, with 15 bases between. Germline CDR1 reads MNHNS; CDR2 reads SASEGT. This clone has a single count. Its antigen is not identified. Using immunoSEQ multiplex PCR, the repertoire was profiled, and TCRdb retains in-frame clones only, with some absent. The table has 70,000 to 95,000 clones, approximately 91% seen once. The sequenced sample was PBMCs, obtained before any cancer treatment. This chain uses TRBV6-1 with TRBJ1-4; the D is unclear. This TCR was sampled from a woman aged 35-70 years with stage II squamous cell lung carcinoma. The CDR3 spells CASRRSPNEKLFF. DNA for the CDR3: TGTGCCTCCCGTAGGAGTCCAAATGAAAAACTGTTTTTT.